Presented here are 27 T cell receptor beta chains from one specimen sequenced in a study of T-cell reconstitution after alpha-beta-depleted transplantation in children. A TCRbeta library incorporating unique molecular identifiers was prepared. TCRdb processed the PCR reads anew with MiXCR; each CDR3 protein has one entry. Of some 150,000 distinct CDR3 sequences detected, around 9% appear once; the ten largest clones hold less than 20%. The specimen comprised PBMCs, mostly from graft donor cells, sampled 180 days after TCRalphabeta/CD19-depleted stem cell transplant. Receptor source: a female patient aged 2-10 years who had a stem cell transplant for congenital amegakaryocytic thrombocytopenia, so the T cells may come from the graft donor.

There are many counts of this clonotype. This chain uses TRBV27 with TRBJ2-1; D gene unclear. Trimming shortened V by 6 bases and J by 3 bases, and 12 bases separated the two germline ends. This CDR3 spans 14 amino acids. Germline loops: CDR1 MNHEY, CDR2 SMNVEV (reference sequence). Written as DNA, the CDR3 is TGTGCCAGCAGCCCCGACCAAATCTACAATGAGCAGTTCTTC. This sequence encodes CASSPDQIYNEQFF.

The table lists this clonotype with many counts. The chain links TRBV28 to TRBJ2-1, with 10 nucleotides matching TRBD2. The CDR3 extends over 15 amino acids. J was trimmed by 3 bases and V by 3 bases; bases with no gene match: 2. Germline V lookup: CDR1 MDHEN, CDR2 SYDVKM. The CDR3 here is CASSLLAGDYNEQFF. The CDR3 nucleotides are TGTGCCAGCAGTTTGCTAGCGGGGGACTACAATGAGCAGTTCTTC.

The CDR3 DNA follows: TGCGGCTGGAGGGACTCTGGAAACACCATATATTTT. Protein product: CGWRDSGNTIYF. V and J are TRBV29-1 and TRBJ1-3, with unresolved D. The CDR3 has 12 residues. Per the germline V gene, CDR1 is SQVTM and CDR2 is ANQGSEA.

The chain employs TRBV18 and TRBJ2-5; the match to TRBD1 covers 7 bases. There are 13 residues in the CDR3. The trim removed 6 bases at V and 3 bases at J, leaving 4 bases unmatched. Germline CDR1 is KGHSH and CDR2 is LQKENI. CDR3 in amino acids: CASSSGTEETQYF. CDR3 DNA: TGTGCCAGCTCCTCCGGGACAGAAGAGACCCAGTACTTC.

At least ten counts were recorded for this clonotype. This chain connects TRBV7-8 to TRBJ2-1, with D possibly being TRBD2 (5 bases). Trimming removed 6 bases from V and 6 bases from J, with 18 bases in between. The CDR3 runs 15 residues. Germline V gives CDR1 SGHVS, CDR2 FQNEAQ. The CDR3 sequence is CASRPKGAPSNEQFF. The CDR3 DNA reads as TGTGCCAGCAGACCCAAGGGAGCCCCATCCAATGAGCAGTTCTTC.

This clonotype was found a few times. The genes are TRBV6-5 and TRBJ2-1; 10 bases are a match to TRBD2. After removal of 3 bases from V and 9 bases from J, the junction contained 8 bases not matched to a gene. This CDR3 is built from 15 residues. The germline CDR1 and CDR2 sequences are MNHEY and SVGAGI. The CDR3 loop reads CASSYKVAGGSEQFF. The CDR3 DNA is TGTGCCAGCAGTTATAAGGTAGCGGGGGGAAGTGAGCAGTTCTTC.

This clonotype was observed at least ten times. The gene calls are TRBV5-1 and TRBJ2-7, with a tentative D call TRBD2 (5 bases). The germline V gene encodes CDR1 SGHRS and CDR2 YFSETQ. Trimming left V 3 bases short and J 4 bases short, with 14 bases between. The CDR3 is made up of 14 amino acids. For the CDR3, the DNA is TGCGCCAGCAGCTACCTCCCGGGGTCGTACGAGCAGTACTTC. This codes for CASSYLPGSYEQYF.

This clonotype was detected many times. J is TRBJ2-1 and V is TRBV20-1; TRBD1 matches at 7 bases. Per germline, CDR1 DFQATT and CDR2 SNEGSKA (reference sequence). The length of the CDR3 is 13 residues. The junction had 3 bases not matched to a gene; V was cut back by 3 bases and J by 4 bases. The CDR3 region is CSARDRSYNEQFF. CDR3 nucleotide sequence: TGCAGTGCTAGGGACAGGTCTTACAATGAGCAGTTCTTC.

This clonotype was detected ten times or more. The chain has TRBV5-1 and TRBJ2-1; D not resolved. This CDR3 has 11 residues. The V gene's germline CDR1 is SGHRS and CDR2 YFSETQ. V was clipped by 4 bases and J by 5 bases, with 4 bases between them. CDR3 sequence reads: CASSGHNEQFF. Written as DNA, the CDR3 is TGCGCCAGCAGCGGGCACAATGAGCAGTTCTTC. The full variable domain, its missing parts supplied by reference TRBV5-1 and TRBJ2-1, is KAGVTQTPRYLIKTRGQQVTLSCSPISGHRSVSWYQQTPGQGLQFLFEYFSETQRNKGNFPGRFSGRQFSNSRSEMNVSTLELGDSALYLCASSGHNEQFFGPGTRLTVL.

This clonotype showed up just a few times. The CDR3 loop is CASSQPPEHYEQYF. For the CDR3, the DNA is TGTGCCAGCAGCCAACCCCCGGAGCATTACGAGCAGTACTTC. The gene calls are TRBV3-1 and TRBJ2-7; D is ambiguous. The CDR3 is 14 amino acids. V lost 2 bases, J lost 4 bases, and 12 bases lay in between. The V gene's germline CDR1 is LGHDT and CDR2 YNNKEL (reference sequence).

In this sample, this clonotype turned up a few times. The chain employs TRBV2 and TRBJ1-4; D ambiguous. Per the germline V gene, CDR1 is SNHLY and CDR2 is FYNNEI. The ends were cut back, 7 bases at V and 0 bases at J, with 9 bases in the middle. CDR3 length: 14 residues. The CDR3 DNA follows: TGTGCCAGCAAAAGGACGGCAACTAATGAAAAACTGTTTTTT. Amino acids: CASKRTATNEKLFF.

This clonotype came up many times. This chain uses TRBV29-1 with TRBJ2-3; 9 bases are shared with TRBD2. The CDR3 runs to 16 residues. V trimming: 3 bases; J trimming: 9 bases; junction bases outside the gene matches: 16. Germline V CDR1 and CDR2: SQVTM, ANQGSEA. CDR3 sequence: CSVDPTGSGSLSTQYF. For the CDR3, the DNA is TGCAGCGTTGACCCCACGGGTAGCGGGAGTCTCAGCACGCAGTATTTT.

This clonotype was found many times. This rearrangement joins TRBV10-3 to TRBJ2-7; no clear D. CDR1 is ENHRY, CDR2 SYGVKD, per germline. The V end was cut by 4 bases, the J end by 5 bases, with 12 bases between. This CDR3 comprises 13 residues. CDR3 nucleotides: TGTGCCATCAGTGGTGTGGCAGCCAACGAGCAGTACTTC. It translates to CAISGVAANEQYF.

The count of this clonotype is one. A much larger clone lies one base from this, so it may be a read error. This rearrangement joins TRBV10-3 to TRBJ2-1; D remains unclear. Trimming removed 0 bases at V and 8 bases at J, with 14 bases between. Germline loops: CDR1 ENHRY, CDR2 SYGVKD. This CDR3 has 15 amino acids. The CDR3 sequence is CAISESRGSFYEQFF. In nucleotides, the CDR3 is TGTGCCATCAGTGAGTCTCGCGGAAGCTTCTATGAGCAGTTCTTC.

This clonotype was seen only a few times. The chain employs TRBV20-1 and TRBJ1-2; no clear D. Germline CDR1 DFQATT, CDR2 SNEGSKA (reference sequence). CDR3 length: 15 residues. Trimming stripped 3 bases from V and 5 bases from J, with 19 bases between. CDR3 protein: CSARSGPSLFYGYTF. CDR3 sequence (DNA): TGCAGTGCTAGGTCCGGACCCAGCCTATTTTATGGCTACACCTTC.

The chain links TRBV20-1 to TRBJ2-1, with 7 bases matching TRBD1. The CDR3 runs to 16 residues. With V trimmed by 1 base and J by 4 bases, 10 bases remained unmatched. The germline V gene has CDR1 DFQATT and CDR2 SNEGSKA (reference sequence). The CDR3: CSARVPQGELYNEQFF. In DNA, the CDR3 is TGCAGTGCTAGAGTACCCCAGGGGGAGCTGTACAATGAGCAGTTCTTC.

Only a few counts were recorded for this clonotype. This chain links TRBV12-3 or TRBV12-4 with TRBJ2-1; D is uncertain. The CDR3 length is 14 residues. The V gene lost 6 bases and the J gene lost 0 bases, with 9 bases spanning the gap. The CDR3: CASRTPYSYNEQFF. CDR3 DNA: TGTGCCAGCAGAACCCCCTACTCCTACAATGAGCAGTTCTTC.

This chain links TRBV19 with TRBJ2-1; 10 nucleotides match TRBD2. Germline V lookup: CDR1 LNHDA, CDR2 SQIVND (reference sequence). The CDR3 totals 17 residues. V trimming: 3 bases; J trimming: 2 bases; junction bases outside the gene matches: 7. The CDR3 DNA reads TGTGCCAGTAGTATCTTAGCGGGAGGCAAGGCCTACAATGAGCAGTTCTTC. This sequence encodes CASSILAGGKAYNEQFF.

In this sample, this clonotype turned up many times. The chain recombines TRBV5-1 with TRBJ1-1; the D gene is possibly TRBD1 (6 bases). With 3 bases removed from V and 5 bases from J, the gap between germline ends came to 17 bases. CDR3 length: 15 amino acids. Per germline, CDR1 SGHRS and CDR2 YFSETQ. CDR3 protein: CASSSNGQLGTEAFF. In nucleotides, the CDR3 is TGCGCCAGCAGCTCGAATGGACAGCTTGGGACTGAAGCTTTCTTT.

This clonotype was detected many times. J is TRBJ1-1 and V is TRBV20-1; D ambiguous. The CDR3 is 14 amino acids. Germline assignment: CDR1 DFQATT and CDR2 SNEGSKA (reference sequence). V was trimmed by 4 bases and J by 5 bases, leaving 17 bases between them. As DNA, the CDR3 is TGCAGTGCTACCCCACCCCGGGGTTTGACTGAAGCTTTCTTT. Its translation: CSATPPRGLTEAFF.

This chain connects TRBV18 to TRBJ2-4, with TRBD2 as a possible D gene (6 bases). V lost 1 base to trimming and J lost 9 bases, with 10 bases between them. The CDR3 has 13 amino acids. Germline V CDR1 and CDR2: KGHSH, LQKENI. CDR3 nucleotides: TGTGCCAGCTCACCACAGGGACTGAGCATTCAGTACTTC. This translates into CASSPQGLSIQYF.

This clonotype was seen only a few times. This chain links TRBV12-3 or TRBV12-4 with TRBJ1-1; 7 positions agree with TRBD1. There are 12 residues in the CDR3. V was clipped by 2 bases and J by 7 bases; unmatched bases: 1. The CDR3 DNA sequence: TGTGCCAGCAGTTTAAGACAGGGTGAAGCTTTCTTT. Amino acid sequence: CASSLRQGEAFF.

This clonotype was detected ten times or more. The chain uses TRBV12-3 or TRBV12-4 and TRBJ1-5; no firm D call. This CDR3 has 13 amino acids. The V end lost 3 bases, the J end lost 5 bases, and 8 bases lay between the germline ends. The CDR3 protein is CASSFVQHQPQHF. CDR3 nucleotide sequence: TGTGCCAGCAGTTTTGTCCAGCATCAGCCCCAGCATTTT.

This clonotype has a count of ten or more. The CDR3 DNA is TGCAGCGTTGAAGAGACACTAGCGGGGGGGGAGCAGTACTTC. Its translation is CSVEETLAGGEQYF. V usage is TRBV29-1 and J usage is TRBJ2-7, with 13 bases identical to TRBD2. The CDR3 is 14 residues long. The ends lost 0 bases at V and 7 bases at J; junction bases unmatched: 3. Germline-derived CDR1 and CDR2 are SQVTM and ANQGSEA.

Comment on this clonotype: This likely comes from a read error, as the CDR3 has no conserved phenylalanine or tryptophan at its end. This sequence joins TRBV7-9 and TRBJ2-1; TRBD1 might be the D (6 bases). With 6 bases removed from V and 4 bases from J, the gap between germline ends came to 7 bases. The CDR3 loop spans 12 amino acids. Germline assignment: CDR1 SEHNR and CDR2 FQNEAQ (reference sequence). The DNA for the CDR3 is TGTGCCAGCAGGACAGGTTACAATGAGCAGTTCTTA. Encoded protein: CASRTGYNEQFL.

There are a few counts of this clonotype. The chain has TRBV5-1 and TRBJ2-7, with unresolved D. The CDR3 is 12 amino acids. V was clipped by 0 bases and J by 6 bases, with 7 bases between them. The germline V gene has CDR1 SGHRS and CDR2 YFSETQ. The CDR3 DNA is TGCGCCAGCAGCTTGGTAGGAGTCGAGCAGTACTTC. Residues: CASSLVGVEQYF.

At least ten counts were recorded for this clonotype. V is TRBV20-1 and J is TRBJ2-1, with 10 nucleotides matching TRBD2. The germline CDR1 and CDR2 sequences are DFQATT and SNEGSKA (reference sequence). V trimming: 5 bases; J trimming: 0 bases; junction bases outside the gene matches: 7. The CDR3 loop spans 16 amino acids. In DNA, the CDR3 is TGCAGTGCTCCTAGCGGGAGAGAGAGCTCCTACAATGAGCAGTTCTTC. Protein product: CSAPSGRESSYNEQFF.